A single T cell receptor (beta chain) is shown here with its context. Its antigen is still unknown. The data are from a study of cytomegalovirus exposure and HLA in healthy donors. At the level of the study: A prior analysis found about 110 million unique TCR beta sequences from roughly 180 million T cells. Points from the study as a whole: Sequencing likely caused a cluster of highly shared sequence variants. Most TCR beta V segments were productive about 87% or about 30% of the time in an earlier analysis.

Primers for the PCR totalled 60 Vbeta and 13 Jbeta. TCRdb's table, derived via immunoSEQ multiplex PCR, lists solely in-frame clones and lacks some. Of 100,000 to 150,000 clones listed, about 74% are singletons. Germline CDR1 reads MDHEN; CDR2 reads SYDVKM. The CDR3 runs 14 residues. V was clipped by 6 bases and J by 5 bases, with 11 bases between them. This receptor was identified in a woman between 45 and 65 years old in good health and CMV-seropositive. The sample taken for sequencing was PBMCs. The V and J genes are TRBV28 and TRBJ1-6; no clear D gene. This CDR3 is CASSPGSHNSPLHF. CDR3 in DNA: TGTGCCAGCAGCCCGGGATCTCATAATTCACCCCTCCACTTT.